Detailed here is one TCR beta chain. The antigen is undetermined. This sample was included in a study of identical twins. Study-level results: Cord blood beta clonotypes that were abundant carried fewer insertions, and memory repertoires showed no such trend. In zero-insertion analyses, partial confounding could arise from invariant MAIT and iNKT cells.

Between the trimmed V and J ends, which lost 5 bases and 0 bases, there was a span of 12 bases. This CDR3 contains 15 residues. CDR1 is MGHRA and CDR2 is YSYEKL in the germline V gene. Each cDNA held unique molecular identifiers, and template switching gave it a universal primer site. TCRdb fed the 5' RACE reads into MiXCR, producing one record per CDR3 protein. The table has 200,000 to 300,000 distinct CDR3 sequences, roughly 12% seen once. The same sample was also used in a study of yellow fever vaccine responses in identical twins. Per that paper: Reportedly, the T cell response mounted by twins to vaccine seemed partly convergent, partly personalized.

This TCR came from a woman between 18 and 30 years old in good health. The V gene is TRBV4-1, the J gene TRBJ2-3; the D call may be TRBD1 or TRBD2 (5 bases each). The sample was memory (CD45RO+) T cells sorted from blood. CDR3 loop: CASSNRDQSTDTQYF. Here the CDR3 DNA reads TGCGCCAGCAGCAACCGGGACCAAAGCACAGATACGCAGTATTTT.